The source of this TCR beta chain is a study of cytomegalovirus exposure and HLA in healthy donors. Study summary: T cells numbering about 180 million yielded 95 million to 140 million unique TCR beta sequences in an earlier analysis. An early data release held about 85 million unique TCRs from HLA-typed donors.

Vbeta (60) and Jbeta (13) primers were used in the PCR. Clones were read by immunoSEQ multiplex PCR, and TCRdb kept only the in-frame ones, dropping some. The sample yields 110,000 or so clones, around 73% seen once. Comment on this clone: Its target is unknown.

Study-wide results and limits: Sequencing depth roughly uniform across donors was assumed in presence/absence analyses.

The origin of this receptor is a woman aged 30 to 39 in good health and CMV-seropositive. The sample comprised PBMCs.

The CDR3 bases are TGTGCCAGCACCCCAGGAGGGTCGAACACCGATACGCAGTATTTT. It codes for CASTPGGSNTDTQYF. The chain couples TRBV7-2 to TRBJ2-3; D possibly corresponds to TRBD2 (6 bases). V shed 7 bases and J shed 6 bases, with 20 bases lying between them. CDR1 is SGHTA and CDR2 is FQGNSA in the germline V gene. The CDR3 consists of 15 residues. Full variable domain (remainder filled in from reference TRBV7-2 and TRBJ2-3): GAGVSQSPSNKVTEKGKDVELRCDPISGHTALYWYRQSLGQGLEFLIYFQGNSAPDKSGLPSDRFSAERTGGSVSTLTIQRTQQEDSAVYLCASTPGGSNTDTQYFGPGTRLTVL.